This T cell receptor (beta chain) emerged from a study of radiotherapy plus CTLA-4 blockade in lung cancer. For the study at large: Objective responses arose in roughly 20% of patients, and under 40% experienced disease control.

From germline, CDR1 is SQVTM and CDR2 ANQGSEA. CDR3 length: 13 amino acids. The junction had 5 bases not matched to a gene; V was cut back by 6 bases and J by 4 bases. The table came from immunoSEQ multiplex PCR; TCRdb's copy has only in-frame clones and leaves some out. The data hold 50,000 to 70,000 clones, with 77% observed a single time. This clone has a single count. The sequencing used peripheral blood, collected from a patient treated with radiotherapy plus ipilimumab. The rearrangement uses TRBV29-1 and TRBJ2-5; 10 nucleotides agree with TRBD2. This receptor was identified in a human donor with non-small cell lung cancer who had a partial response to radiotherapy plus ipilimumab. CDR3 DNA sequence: TGCAGCGTCGAGCGGGGGGGAGGAGAGACCCAGTACTTC. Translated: CSVERGGGETQYF.